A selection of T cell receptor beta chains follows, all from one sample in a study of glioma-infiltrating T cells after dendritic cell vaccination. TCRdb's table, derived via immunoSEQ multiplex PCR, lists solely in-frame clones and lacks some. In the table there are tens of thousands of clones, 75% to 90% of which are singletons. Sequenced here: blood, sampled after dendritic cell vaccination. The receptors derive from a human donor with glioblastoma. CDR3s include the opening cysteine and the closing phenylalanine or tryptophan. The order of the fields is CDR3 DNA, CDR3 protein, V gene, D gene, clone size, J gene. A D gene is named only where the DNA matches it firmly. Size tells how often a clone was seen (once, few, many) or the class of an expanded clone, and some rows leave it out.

CDR3nt: TGTGCCAGCAGCCGCATCGAAGGGGCAGGGGAAGCTTTCTTT
CDR3aa: CASSRIEGAGEAFF
v_gene: TRBV7-9
d_gene: -
abundance: -
j_gene: TRBJ1-1

CDR3nt: TGCGCCAGCAGCTTGAGGGGCCTAGCGGGGGGAAGCACAGATACGCAGTATTTT
CDR3aa: CASSLRGLAGGSTDTQYF
v_gene: TRBV5-1
d_gene: TRBD2
abundance: -
j_gene: TRBJ2-3

CDR3nt: TGTGCCAGTAGTATTGGAGGATTTCGCAATCAGCCCCAGCATTTT
CDR3aa: CASSIGGFRNQPQHF
v_gene: TRBV19
d_gene: -
abundance: -
j_gene: TRBJ1-5

CDR3nt: TGTGCCACCCGTTCGACAGGGCTCGAGCAGTACTTC
CDR3aa: CATRSTGLEQYF
v_gene: TRBV15
d_gene: TRBD1
abundance: -
j_gene: TRBJ2-7

CDR3nt: TGTGCCAGCAGCGATCAATTACTTTCCGGTGGCTACACCTTC
CDR3aa: CASSDQLLSGGYTF
v_gene: TRBV6-1
d_gene: -
abundance: -
j_gene: TRBJ1-2

CDR3nt: TGTGCCAGCAGTGACGGCTCAGGCGACGCAGATACGCAGTATTTT
CDR3aa: CASSDGSGDADTQYF
v_gene: TRBV6-4
d_gene: -
abundance: many
j_gene: TRBJ2-3

CDR3nt: TGTGCCAGCAGTGGACCCGGGACAAGTCCTAGCAATCAGCCCCAGCATTTT
CDR3aa: CASSGPGTSPSNQPQHF
v_gene: TRBV6-1
d_gene: -
abundance: -
j_gene: TRBJ1-5

CDR3nt: TGTGCCAGCAGACCTACTGGGACAGGTTGGATGACGGCCGGGGAGCTGTTTTTT
CDR3aa: CASRPTGTGWMTAGELFF
v_gene: TRBV27
d_gene: TRBD1
abundance: -
j_gene: TRBJ2-2

CDR3nt: TGTGCCAGCAGCCGACAGGGCTCGGACGAAAAACTGTTTTTT
CDR3aa: CASSRQGSDEKLFF
v_gene: TRBV7-9
d_gene: TRBD1
abundance: -
j_gene: TRBJ1-4

CDR3nt: TGTGCCAGCAGTTTCGAGCAAGAGACCCAGTACTTC
CDR3aa: CASSFEQETQYF
v_gene: TRBV28
d_gene: -
abundance: -
j_gene: TRBJ2-5

CDR3nt: TGCGCCATAACAGGGAGGGGCTTACCAGACTATGGCTACACCTTC
CDR3aa: CAITGRGLPDYGYTF
v_gene: TRBV10-1
d_gene: -
abundance: once
j_gene: TRBJ1-2

CDR3nt: TGTGCCAGCAGTTCGGCGGGGGGGCCACGAACCGGGGAGCTGTTTTTT
CDR3aa: CASSSAGGPRTGELFF
v_gene: TRBV6-5
d_gene: TRBD2
abundance: -
j_gene: TRBJ2-2

CDR3nt: TGTGCCAGCAACATACAGGGGTATAGCAATCAGCCCCAGCATTTT
CDR3aa: CASNIQGYSNQPQHF
v_gene: TRBV2
d_gene: TRBD1
abundance: -
j_gene: TRBJ1-5

CDR3nt: TGTGCCAGCAGTGAAGCAGACTCCGGGTGGAACACTGAAGCTTTCTTT
CDR3aa: CASSEADSGWNTEAFF
v_gene: TRBV6-1
d_gene: -
abundance: many
j_gene: TRBJ1-1

CDR3nt: TGTGCCTGGAGCCGCGCGGACAGGGTGTCCTACGAGCAGTACTTC
CDR3aa: CAWSRADRVSYEQYF
v_gene: TRBV30
d_gene: TRBD1
abundance: -
j_gene: TRBJ2-7

CDR3nt: TGTGCCAGCAGCCCAGCTCACAGGGTGAGGCCCCAGCATTTT
CDR3aa: CASSPAHRVRPQHF
v_gene: TRBV28
d_gene: -
abundance: -
j_gene: TRBJ1-5